The 19 T cell receptor beta chains below all came from one sample that was sequenced in a study of blood T cells in healthy people across ages. Sample-barcoded 5' priming and a J-beta primer mix drove a second PCR of about 6 to 12 cycles. Using its own MiXCR run on the 5' RACE reads, TCRdb lists one record per CDR3 protein. The profile covers hundreds of thousands of distinct CDR3 sequences, with approximately 48% appearing a single time and around 21% taken by the ten largest. The specimen sequenced was blood. These receptors were collected from a man aged 55 to 70 in good health.

A note on this clonotype: It may be a read error: a sequence one base away is much more abundant. This chain uses TRBV29-1 with TRBJ2-1; 7 nucleotides align to TRBD1. After removal of 0 bases from V and 6 bases from J, the junction contained 11 bases not matched to a gene. The CDR3 runs to 16 residues. From germline, CDR1 is SQVTM and CDR2 ANQGSEA. This CDR3 reads CSVEDPPGTDCNEQFF. The CDR3 nucleotides read TGCAGCGTTGAAGATCCACCAGGGACAGACTGCAATGAGCAGTTCTTC.

The chain combines TRBV20-1 with TRBJ1-6; no reliable D call. Trimming removed 1 base at V and 9 bases at J, with 13 bases between. In germline, CDR1 is DFQATT, CDR2 SNEGSKA (reference sequence). The CDR3 consists of 14 residues. The CDR3 DNA sequence: TGCAGTGCTAGAGCAGGAGTCTCGGGTTCACCCCTCCACTTT. It translates to CSARAGVSGSPLHF.

In its sample, this clonotype was seen many times. This chain joins TRBV20-1 and TRBJ2-5; tentatively, D is TRBD2 (7 bases). Trimming removed 0 bases at V and 1 base at J, with 12 bases between. The CDR3 has 15 amino acids. Germline V CDR1 and CDR2: DFQATT, SNEGSKA (reference sequence). DNA for the CDR3: TGCAGTGCTAGAGATCAGGCGGGGGCCCAAGAGACCCAGTACTTC. This encodes CSARDQAGAQETQYF.

The genes are TRBV20-1 and TRBJ2-1, with 9 bases matching TRBD1. The CDR3 has 13 residues. Germline assignment: CDR1 DFQATT and CDR2 SNEGSKA (reference sequence). V was clipped by 6 bases and J by 6 bases; unmatched bases: 6. CDR3 amino acids: CSAPTGGRNEQFF. CDR3 DNA: TGCAGTGCCCCGACAGGGGGTCGCAATGAGCAGTTCTTC.

V gene TRBV6-5 combines with J gene TRBJ2-2; unclear D gene. CDR3 length: 16 residues. The germline gives CDR1 MNHEY, CDR2 SVGAGI. With 0 bases removed from V and 4 bases from J, the gap between germline ends came to 12 bases. CDR3 sequence reads: CASSYSGSLLTGELFF. The DNA of the CDR3 is TGTGCCAGCAGTTACTCGGGTAGTCTTCTCACCGGGGAGCTGTTTTTT.

The gene calls are TRBV29-1 and TRBJ2-1, with 7 positions matching TRBD1. The trim removed 5 bases at V and 1 base at J, leaving 8 bases unmatched. CDR1 is SQVTM and CDR2 is ANQGSEA in the germline V gene. This CDR3 region has 15 residues. The CDR3 nucleotides are TGCAGCGTTAAAGCCCTGGGACAGTCCTACAATGAGCAGTTCTTC. This codes for CSVKALGQSYNEQFF.

The V call is TRBV20-1, the J call TRBJ2-3; 14 nucleotides match TRBD2. CDR1 is DFQATT and CDR2 is SNEGSKA in the germline V gene (reference sequence). Trimming at V came to 1 base and at J to 2 bases, leaving 14 bases not matched to a gene. CDR3 length: 20 residues. CDR3 amino acids: CSARVPLGLAGVRNTDTQYF. CDR3 in DNA: TGCAGTGCTAGAGTACCCCTGGGACTAGCGGGGGTACGAAACACAGATACGCAGTATTTT.

CDR3 bases: TGTGCCAGCAGCCCGAGGGACAGAAGCTATGGCTACACCTTC. It specifies CASSPRDRSYGYTF. The rearrangement uses TRBV5-6 and TRBJ1-2; TRBD1 agrees at 7 bases. The CDR3 sequence is 14 residues long. Germline-derived CDR1 and CDR2 are SGHDT and YYEEEE. After removal of 4 bases from V and 4 bases from J, the junction contained 7 bases not matched to a gene.

The gene calls are TRBV29-1 and TRBJ2-6; D is undetermined. V was clipped by 6 bases and J by 2 bases, with 5 bases between them. The CDR3 is made up of 12 amino acids. The germline V gene encodes CDR1 SQVTM and CDR2 ANQGSEA. The CDR3 reads CSVHTGANVLTF. Here the CDR3 DNA reads TGCAGCGTCCACACTGGGGCCAACGTCCTGACTTTC.

The CDR3 DNA reads as TGTGCCAGCAGGACTAGCGGGGCCTCAGATACGCAGTATTTT. Amino acid sequence: CASRTSGASDTQYF. The chain is built from TRBV2 and TRBJ2-3, with 11 bases that match TRBD2. Germline V gene lookup returns CDR1 SNHLY and CDR2 FYNNEI. The length of the CDR3 is 14 residues. V gave up 6 bases and J gave up 4 bases; unmatched junction bases: 3.

This clonotype was recorded a few times. The chain uses TRBV4-3 and TRBJ2-7; D gene uncertain. The germline gives CDR1 LGHNA, CDR2 YSLEER. Deletions cut 0 bases from V and 6 bases from J, with 15 bases between. The CDR3 spans 15 residues. The CDR3 sequence is CASSQDRAVPGEQYF. The DNA of the CDR3 is TGCGCCAGCAGCCAAGATAGGGCGGTGCCAGGCGAGCAGTACTTC.

The chain uses TRBV7-3 and TRBJ2-5, with D unclear. Trimming took off 0 bases at V and 4 bases at J, with 9 bases between the two ends. The CDR3 consists of 14 residues. CDR1 SGHTA and CDR2 FQGTGA come from the germline V gene. CDR3 in DNA: TGTGCCAGCAGCTTAACACCAAGCCCAGAGACCCAGTACTTC. Translation gives CASSLTPSPETQYF.

This clonotype appeared a few times. CDR3 region: CASSLDRPGRSSYGYTF. The CDR3 DNA follows: TGTGCCAGCAGCTTAGATCGACCGGGCAGGTCGAGCTATGGCTACACCTTC. The J gene is TRBJ1-2, the V gene TRBV7-2; D unclear. There are 17 residues in the CDR3. Germline values: CDR1 SGHTA, CDR2 FQGNSA. V was trimmed by 1 base and J by 4 bases, leaving 19 bases between them.

The chain carries TRBV5-1 and TRBJ1-1; 8 nucleotides align to TRBD1. The CDR3 totals 16 residues. Germline V gives CDR1 SGHRS, CDR2 YFSETQ. The V segment lost 5 bases and the J segment 3 bases; nucleotides outside the gene matches: 12. This CDR3 reads CASSMDPGGRDTEAFF. The DNA for the CDR3 is TGCGCCAGCAGTATGGACCCAGGGGGCCGGGACACTGAAGCTTTCTTT.

With respect to this clonotype: This may arise from a read error, as a much more abundant clone is one base away. The chain carries TRBV7-8 and TRBJ2-3, with TRBD2 as a possible D gene (6 bases). Germline V gene lookup returns CDR1 SGHVS and CDR2 FQNEAQ. The CDR3 covers 15 residues. Trimming pared 1 base from V and 2 bases from J, leaving 10 bases between. As DNA, the CDR3 is TGTGCCAGCAGCTTAGGGACTATAACCACAGATACGCAGTATTTT. Protein product: CASSLGTITTDTQYF.

The chain joins TRBV6-1 to TRBJ2-5; 10 bases agree with TRBD2. After removal of 11 bases from V and 2 bases from J, the junction contained 11 bases not matched to a gene. The CDR3 is 15 residues long. The germline CDR1 and CDR2 sequences are MNHNS and SASEGT. The CDR3 protein is CAQQRTSGLQETQYF. For the CDR3, the DNA is TGTGCCCAACAGAGGACTAGCGGACTTCAAGAGACCCAGTACTTC.

Worth noting for this clonotype: It may be a read error: a sequence one base away is much more abundant. The genes are TRBV6-2 or TRBV6-3 and TRBJ2-7; D call uncertain. The V end lost 7 bases, the J end lost 2 bases, and 15 bases lay between the germline ends. Germline CDR1 MNHEY, CDR2 SVGEGT. The CDR3 is 14 amino acids. Here the CDR3 reads CASTQDVQAYEQYF. The CDR3 nucleotides are TGTGCCAGCACCCAGGACGTTCAAGCCTACGAGCAGTACTTC.

This clonotype was seen a few times. This rearrangement joins TRBV7-9 to TRBJ1-6, with no clear D. Germline V gene data show CDR1 as SEHNR and CDR2 as FQNEAQ (reference sequence). V was cut by 0 bases and J by 4 bases, with 7 bases left in between. CDR3 length: 15 amino acids. DNA for the CDR3: TGTGCCAGCAGCTTAGCGCCATCTTATAATTCACCCCTCCACTTT. It specifies CASSLAPSYNSPLHF. Full variable domain (remainder filled in from reference TRBV7-9 and TRBJ1-6): DTGVSQNPRHKITKRGQNVTFRCDPISEHNRLYWYRQTLGQGPEFLTYFQNEAQLEKSRLLSDRFSAERPKGSFSTLEIQRTEQGDSAMYLCASSLAPSYNSPLHFGNGTRLTVT.

At least ten counts were recorded for this clonotype. The V call is TRBV12-3 or TRBV12-4, the J call TRBJ2-7; 8 bases map to TRBD2. The CDR3 has 16 amino acids. Unmatched junction bases numbered 11, after V lost 4 bases and J lost 3 bases. The chain's CDR3 is CASSSPPLLAVYEQYF. In DNA form, the CDR3 reads TGTGCCAGCAGTTCCCCCCCCCTACTAGCGGTCTACGAGCAGTACTTC.